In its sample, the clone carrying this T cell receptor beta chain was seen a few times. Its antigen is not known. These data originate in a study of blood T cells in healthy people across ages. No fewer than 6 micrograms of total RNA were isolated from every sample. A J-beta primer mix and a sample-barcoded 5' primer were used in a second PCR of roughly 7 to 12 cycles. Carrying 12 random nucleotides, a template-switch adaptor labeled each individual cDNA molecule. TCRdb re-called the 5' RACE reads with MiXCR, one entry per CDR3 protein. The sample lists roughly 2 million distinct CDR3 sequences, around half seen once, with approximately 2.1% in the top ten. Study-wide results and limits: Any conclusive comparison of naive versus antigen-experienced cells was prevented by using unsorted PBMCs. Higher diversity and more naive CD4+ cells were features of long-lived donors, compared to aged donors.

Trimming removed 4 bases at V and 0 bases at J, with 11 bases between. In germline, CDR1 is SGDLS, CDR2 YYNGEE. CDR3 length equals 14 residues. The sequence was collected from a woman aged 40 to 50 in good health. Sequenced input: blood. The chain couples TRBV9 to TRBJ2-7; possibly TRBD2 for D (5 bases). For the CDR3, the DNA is TGTGCCAGCAGCATCCGGACTGACTCCTACGAGCAGTACTTC. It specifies CASSIRTDSYEQYF. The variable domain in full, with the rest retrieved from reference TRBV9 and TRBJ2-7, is DSGVTQTPKHLITATGQRVTLRCSPRSGDLSVYWYQQSLDQGLQFLIQYYNGEERAKGNILERFSAQQFPDLHSELNLSSLELGDSALYFCASSIRTDSYEQYFGPGTRLTVT.